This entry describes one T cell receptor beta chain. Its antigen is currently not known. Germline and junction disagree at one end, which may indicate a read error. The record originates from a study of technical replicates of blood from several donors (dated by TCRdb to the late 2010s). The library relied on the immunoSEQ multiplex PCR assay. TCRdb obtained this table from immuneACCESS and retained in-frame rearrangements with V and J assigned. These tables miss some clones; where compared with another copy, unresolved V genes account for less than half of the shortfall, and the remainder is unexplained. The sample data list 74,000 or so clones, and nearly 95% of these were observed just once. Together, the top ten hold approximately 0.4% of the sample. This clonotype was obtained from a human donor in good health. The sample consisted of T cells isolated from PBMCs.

The nucleotide sequence reads TGTGCTAGCAGCTTAGGGCAGGTTCCTAATGAGCAGTTCTTC. Its translation is CASSLGQVPNEQFF. This chain joins TRBV7-7 to TRBJ2-1; the D gene assignment is ambiguous. The CDR3 contains 14 residues, cysteine and phenylalanine counted. Just the 42-base CDR3 DNA is kept, in frame starting at base 1. The germline V gene (reference sequence) sets CDR1 to SSHAT and CDR2 to FNYEAQ.